These 6 T cell receptor beta chains originate from one sample sequenced in a study of T cell responses to AZD1222 COVID-19 vaccine. Here immunoSEQ multiplex PCR was the method, and the copy in TCRdb shows in-frame clones only, minus some. The data hold approximately 140,000 clones, with 80% to 95% observed a single time. Here the sequenced sample was peripheral blood, taken on day 0 of MenACWY control vaccination. The receptors were gathered from an adult in good health.

This chain uses TRBV28 with TRBJ1-3, with a possible D match to TRBD1 (5 bases). This CDR3 region has 17 residues. Trimming stripped 4 bases from V and 2 bases from J, with 18 bases between. Germline V lookup: CDR1 MDHEN, CDR2 SYDVKM. This CDR3 reads CASSSAGRTSTGNTIYF. The CDR3 DNA follows: TGTGCCAGCAGTTCCGCAGGGCGGACCTCTACTGGAAACACCATATATTTT. The full variable domain, completed using reference TRBV28 and TRBJ1-3, is DVKVTQSSRYLVKRTGEKVFLECVQDMDHENMFWYRQDPGLGLRLIYFSYDVKMKEKGDIPEGYSVSREKKERFSLILESASTNQTSMYLCASSSAGRTSTGNTIYFGEGSWLTVV.

This chain uses TRBV5-6 with TRBJ1-2, with TRBD1 matching over 7 bases. Unmatched junction bases numbered 11, after V lost 7 bases and J lost 5 bases. Germline CDR1 and CDR2: SGHDT and YYEEEE. This CDR3 spans 14 amino acids. The CDR3 here is CASGSAGQTYGYTF. DNA of the CDR3: TGTGCCAGCGGCTCGGCGGGACAGACATATGGCTACACCTTC. Full variable domain (missing parts from reference TRBV5-6 and TRBJ1-2): DAGVTQSPTHLIKTRGQQVTLRCSPKSGHDTVSWYQQALGQGPQFIFQYYEEEERQRGNFPDRFSGHQFPNYSSELNVNALLLGDSALYLCASGSAGQTYGYTFGSGTRLTVV.

This chain uses TRBV10-3 with TRBJ2-2; perhaps TRBD2 as D (5 bases). The germline V gene has CDR1 ENHRY and CDR2 SYGVKD. This CDR3 contains 17 residues. Between the trimmed V and J ends, which lost 6 bases and 1 base, there was a span of 18 bases. The chain's CDR3 is CAISEQRSGLNTGELFF. CDR3 nucleotides: TGTGCCATCAGCGAGCAGAGGTCCGGACTGAACACCGGGGAGCTGTTTTTT.

The chain carries TRBV19 and TRBJ2-1, with TRBD1 identical over 9 bases. Germline trimming cut 8 bases from V and 1 base from J; bases unmatched to any gene: 3. The CDR3 totals 14 residues. CDR1 is LNHDA, CDR2 SQIVND, per germline (reference sequence). Here the CDR3 reads CASGQGPSYNEQFF. As DNA, the CDR3 is TGTGCCAGTGGACAGGGGCCTTCCTACAATGAGCAGTTCTTC.

The V and J genes are TRBV6-6 and TRBJ2-7; weak D call: TRBD2 (6 bases). From germline, CDR1 is MNHNY and CDR2 SVGAGI (reference sequence). The CDR3 spans 15 residues. V lost 4 bases and J lost 2, with 15 bases in between. CDR3 loop: CASSFQLADTYEQYF. DNA of the CDR3: TGTGCCAGCAGTTTCCAATTAGCGGATACCTACGAGCAGTACTTC.

The rearrangement uses TRBV29-1 and TRBJ1-3; D is uncertain. Germline CDR1 reads SQVTM; CDR2 reads ANQGSEA. V was trimmed by 6 bases and J by 4 bases, leaving 13 bases between them. The CDR3 has 13 amino acids. The CDR3 nucleotides are TGCAGCGTGTACGCACTCCCCGGAAACACCATATATTTT. Translation: CSVYALPGNTIYF.